The sequence of this T cell receptor (beta chain) was determined in a study of PD-1 blockade in classical Hodgkin lymphoma. Time point of the sample: cycle 4 day 1 (C4D1), after about 6 weeks of nivolumab. Every patient was affected by relapse after autologous stem cell transplantation, while exposure to brentuximab vedotin was not uniform. The protocol was immunoSEQ multiplex PCR, while the TCRdb copy is restricted to in-frame clones and leaves out a portion. The sample has some 58,000 clones; about 92% are singletons. The V and J ends lost 2 bases and 4 bases respectively, with 17 bases between them. The CDR3 is 16 residues long. Germline lookup yields CDR1 MDHEN and CDR2 SYDVKM.

The sequencing used peripheral blood mononuclear cells (PBMCs), collected before the fourth cycle of nivolumab. This receptor was obtained from a human donor with classical Hodgkin lymphoma. The rearrangement uses TRBV28 and TRBJ1-2; D not resolved. CDR3 sequence (DNA): TGTGCCAGCAGTTTACTGGACCGATCTTTATCCTATGGCTACACCTTC. Protein sequence: CASSLLDRSLSYGYTF.